This TCR beta chain was observed in a study of cytomegalovirus exposure and HLA in healthy donors. As for the study in general: Earlier, almost 120 million unique TCR beta sequences were recovered from about 179 million T cells by an analysis.

The primer mix had 60 Vbeta and 13 Jbeta primers. Profiled with immunoSEQ multiplex PCR; TCRdb holds only in-frame clones, not every one. The table lists about 150,000 clones, 70% to 80% of them singletons, with roughly 3.6% in the top ten. Study results and limitations: In a later analysis, HLA-associated beta chains showed higher expansion and lower generation probabilities than comparable chains.

Remarks on this clone: The antigen is not known.

V dropped 4 bases and J dropped 1 base, with 10 bases sitting between them. The germline V gene has CDR1 LNHDA and CDR2 SQIVND (reference sequence). CDR3 length equals 14 residues. Specimen: PBMCs. This TCR was sampled from a human donor in good health. The chain carries TRBV19 and TRBJ1-1; the D gene is possibly TRBD1 (5 bases). The CDR3 DNA reads as TGTGCCAGTAGTACCGACGGACAGAACACTGAAGCTTTCTTT. Protein sequence: CASSTDGQNTEAFF.